This TCR beta chain was identified in a study of T cell repertoires in ileal Crohn's disease. Findings and limits, study-wide: Compared with non-smokers, active smokers at surgery showed more clonal expansions.

With 3 bases removed from V and 1 base from J, the gap between germline ends came to 16 bases. Germline V gene data show CDR1 as SGHDT and CDR2 as YYEEEE. CDR3 size: 16 residues. Repertoires were generated with immunoSEQ multiplex PCR, while TCRdb's copy carries only in-frame clones and drops some. Among more than 12,000 clones listed, roughly 79% were seen once. As to time point: neoterminal ileum biopsy at postoperative endoscopy, about 6 months after surgery. This clone showed up just a few times. Its antigen is not identified. This sequence was found in an adult with Crohn's disease. The genes are TRBV5-6 and TRBJ1-1; D may be TRBD1 (5 bases). Sequencing was carried out using ileal tissue. CDR3 amino acids: CASSSWGRESNTEAFF. The CDR3 DNA is TGTGCCAGCAGCTCGTGGGGCAGGGAATCGAACACTGAAGCTTTCTTT.